The source of this T cell receptor beta chain is a study of cytomegalovirus exposure and HLA in healthy donors. On the study more broadly: Of all 400 or so donors who were genotyped, 70% to 85% belonged to the Caucasian-associated ancestry cluster.

With respect to this clone: What it binds is not known.

The primer mix had 60 Vbeta and 13 Jbeta primers. TCRdb keeps only in-frame clones here, not all; method: immunoSEQ multiplex PCR. The sample has 100,000 to 120,000 clones, 75% to 90% seen once. With V trimmed by 1 base and J by 1 base, 6 bases remained unmatched. Germline V gene sequence: CDR1 MGHRA, CDR2 YSYEKL. The CDR3 is 17 amino acids. Unrecorded immune exposures were likely, despite nominal health at sampling. Study-wide results and limits: The authors later linked a missense DCLRE1C variant to TCR beta V- and J-gene trimming. An analysis that was carried out later associated 16,951 TCR beta sequences with HLA alleles at 0.05 false discovery rate.

The sequencing input was PBMCs. This clonotype was sampled from a man aged 25 to 40 in good health and CMV-seropositive. The V call is TRBV4-1, the J call TRBJ1-2; TRBD1 aligns across 10 bases. In DNA form, the CDR3 reads TGCGCCAGCAGCCAAGTTCCGGGGACAGGGGTTAACTATGGCTACACCTTC. It yields the protein CASSQVPGTGVNYGYTF.